Below, 5 T cell receptor beta chains from the same sample are listed, as sequenced in a study of shared clonotypes between healthy human individuals. Produced via immunoSEQ multiplex PCR; TCRdb's table is partial and in-frame only. This table holds about 1 million clones, about 77% found once. Sequenced: memory CD4+ T cells sorted from blood. Subset here: CD45RA-negative fraction. The receptors derive from a man aged 18 to 29 in good health.

The V call is TRBV7-8, the J call TRBJ2-3; TRBD2 agrees at 8 bases. Germline CDR1 reads SGHVS; CDR2 reads FQNEAQ. V dropped 4 bases and J dropped 7; count of bases not matched to a gene: 7. This CDR3 has 14 residues. The CDR3 reads CASSSREGPNTQYF. The CDR3 DNA is TGTGCCAGCAGCTCTCGGGAGGGCCCGAATACGCAGTATTTT.

The chain carries TRBV30 and TRBJ2-7; D is undetermined. Germline-derived CDR1 and CDR2 are GTSNPN and SVGIG (reference sequence). Trimming stripped 2 bases from V and 2 bases from J, with 22 bases between. This CDR3 is built from 17 residues. CDR3 amino acids: CAWSSPWFRTQTYEQYF. The CDR3 nucleotides read TGTGCCTGGAGTTCCCCCTGGTTTAGGACCCAAACCTACGAGCAGTACTTC.

The rearrangement uses TRBV5-1 and TRBJ2-1, with D unresolved. The germline gives CDR1 SGHRS, CDR2 YFSETQ. V gave up 0 bases and J gave up 7 bases, with 5 bases separating them. The length of the CDR3 is 12 residues. The CDR3 protein is CASSLDRNEQFF. CDR3 nucleotides: TGCGCCAGCAGCTTGGACCGTAATGAGCAGTTCTTC.

The V call is TRBV10-1, the J call TRBJ1-1; 8 bases align to TRBD1. The CDR3 sequence is 14 residues long. The V and J ends lost 3 bases and 11 bases, in that order; junction bases with no gene match: 11. Germline assignment: CDR1 WNHNN and CDR2 SYGVQD (reference sequence). The CDR3 protein is CASSERPDRADAFF. The CDR3 coding sequence is TGCGCCAGCAGTGAAAGGCCGGACAGGGCGGACGCTTTCTTT.

Regarding this clone: Within the sample, other DNA sequences also encode this same CDR3. The chain joins TRBV19 to TRBJ1-2; 9 bases map to TRBD1. Germline assignment: CDR1 LNHDA and CDR2 SQIVND (reference sequence). Losses at the gene ends were 6 bases for V and 5 bases for J; bases not matched to a gene: 4. The CDR3 totals 13 residues. CDR3 DNA: TGTGCCAGTAGGGGACAGGGAGTGTATGGCTACACCTTC. As protein: CASRGQGVYGYTF. The entire variable domain, with the rest obtained from reference TRBV19 and TRBJ1-2, is as follows: DGGITQSPKYLFRKEGQNVTLSCEQNLNHDAMYWYRQDPGQGLRLIYYSQIVNDFQKGDIAEGYSVSREKKESFPLTVTSAQKNPTAFYLCASRGQGVYGYTFGSGTRLTVV.